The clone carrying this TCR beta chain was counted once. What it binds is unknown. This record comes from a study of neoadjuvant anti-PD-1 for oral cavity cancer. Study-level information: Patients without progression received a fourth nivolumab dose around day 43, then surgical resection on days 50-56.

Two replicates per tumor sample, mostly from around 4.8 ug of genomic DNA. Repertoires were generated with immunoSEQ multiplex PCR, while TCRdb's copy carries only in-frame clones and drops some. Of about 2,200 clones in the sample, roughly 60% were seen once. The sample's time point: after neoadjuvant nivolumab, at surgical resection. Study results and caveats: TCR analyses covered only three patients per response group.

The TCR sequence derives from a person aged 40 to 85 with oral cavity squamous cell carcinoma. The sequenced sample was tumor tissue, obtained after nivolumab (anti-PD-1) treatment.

This CDR3 reads CASSLWRKGTDTQYF. The CDR3 DNA follows: TGTGCCAGCAGTTTATGGCGGAAAGGCACAGATACGCAGTATTTT. This chain links TRBV27 with TRBJ2-3, with D unresolved. CDR3 size: 15 residues. Germline-derived CDR1 and CDR2 are MNHEY and SMNVEV (reference sequence). Trimming cost V 1 base and J 1 base, with 9 bases left between them.